Each of the 27 T cell receptor beta chains below was sequenced from the same sample in a study of regulatory T cells in long-lasting Graves disease. Through Arm-PCR of CDR3 regions and iRepertoire HTBI primers, TCR beta libraries were built. MiXCR, run by TCRdb on the multiplex PCR reads, gives a single entry per CDR3 protein. Here the sample spans a few hundred thousand distinct CDR3 sequences, roughly 13% being singletons. Described time point: newly diagnosed GD, antithyroid drugs for less than 3 months. Following extraction of RNA from PBMCs, that RNA was used to make the TCR library. These records were also assigned to another study, of T cells in Graves' hyperthyroidism and ophthalmopathy.

Sequencing used peripheral blood mononuclear cells (PBMCs), obtained at new diagnosis, from a patient treated with antithyroid drugs. These receptors were obtained from a man aged 25-45 years with Graves disease.

The table lists this clonotype with many counts. The chain combines TRBV18 with TRBJ2-1; 10 nucleotides agree with TRBD1. Germline V gives CDR1 KGHSH, CDR2 LQKENI. This CDR3 is 15 amino acids long. With 1 base clipped from V and 5 bases from J, the junction kept 2 bases outside the gene matches. The CDR3 here is CASSPRQGADNEQFF. CDR3 DNA sequence: TGTGCCAGCTCACCACGACAGGGGGCCGACAATGAGCAGTTCTTC. Based on the CDR3 plus reference TRBV18 and TRBJ2-1, the full variable domain is NAGVMQNPRHLVRRRGQEARLRCSPMKGHSHVYWYRQLPEEGLKFMVYLQKENIIDESGMPKERFSAEFPKEGPSILRIQQVVRGDSAAYFCASSPRQGADNEQFFGPGTRLTVL.

The table lists this clonotype with a few counts. The CDR3 DNA sequence: TGTGCCAGTAGTCCGCGAGGTGGGACAGGGGGGATCTATGGCTACACCTTC. Its translation is CASSPRGGTGGIYGYTF. This chain uses TRBV19 with TRBJ1-2, with TRBD1 matching over 11 bases. V gave up 5 bases and J gave up 4 bases; unmatched junction bases: 12. Germline CDR1 reads LNHDA; CDR2 reads SQIVND (reference sequence). This CDR3 comprises 17 residues.

There are a few counts of this clonotype. The rearrangement joins TRBV19 to TRBJ1-5; a possible D gene is TRBD1 (5 bases). The CDR3 is made up of 13 amino acids. Trimming removed 2 bases from V and 5 bases from J, with 7 bases in between. Germline lookup yields CDR1 LNHDA and CDR2 SQIVND (reference sequence). The DNA for the CDR3 is TGTGCCAGTAGTATATGGGGGGATCAGCCCCAGCATTTT. The encoded protein is CASSIWGDQPQHF.

V usage is TRBV30 and J usage is TRBJ1-2, with TRBD1 matching 10 bases. CDR3 length: 12 residues. V lost 5 bases to trimming and J lost 6 bases; unmatched junction nucleotides: 3. Germline V gives CDR1 GTSNPN, CDR2 SVGIG (reference sequence). CDR3 DNA: TGTGCCTGGGGGACAGGGGCCCATGGCTACACCTTC. Amino acid sequence: CAWGTGAHGYTF.

The rearrangement links TRBV20-1 to TRBJ2-1; the D gene is possibly TRBD2 (5 bases). The germline V gene encodes CDR1 DFQATT and CDR2 SNEGSKA (reference sequence). V was clipped by 3 bases and J by 8 bases, with 23 bases between them. CDR3 length equals 16 residues. The CDR3 DNA reads TGCAGTGCTAGCTCGTACTTTTTGTGGGAGACATATGAGCAGTTCTTC. Its translation is CSASSYFLWETYEQFF.

Many counts were recorded for this clonotype. CDR3: CATTSRGQDGMVGETQYF. CDR3 nucleotides: TGTGCCACCACGTCACGCGGACAGGACGGGATGGTAGGAGAGACCCAGTACTTC. The chain recombines TRBV19 with TRBJ2-5; 7 bases are shared with TRBD1. Trimming took 10 bases from V and 4 from J; bases not matched to a gene: 24. CDR1 and CDR2 (germline): LNHDA, SQIVND (reference sequence). This CDR3 has 18 residues.

This chain uses TRBV20-1 with TRBJ2-7; 10 bases match TRBD2. Unmatched junction bases numbered 11, after V lost 6 bases and J lost 6 bases. The CDR3 contains 14 residues. Germline V gene sequence: CDR1 DFQATT, CDR2 SNEGSKA (reference sequence). Here the CDR3 reads CSAPLPAGGPEQYF. The CDR3 nucleotides read TGCAGTGCCCCACTCCCAGCGGGAGGGCCCGAGCAGTACTTC.

This clonotype was picked up a small number of times. This chain links TRBV4-1 with TRBJ1-6; D gene unclear. Germline V gene lookup returns CDR1 MGHRA and CDR2 YSYEKL. Trimming cost V 5 bases and J 10 bases, with 12 bases left between them. The CDR3 has 13 amino acids. The CDR3 DNA sequence: TGCGCCAGCAGCTACGCTTGGGGATCACCCCTCCACTTT. Encoded protein: CASSYAWGSPLHF.

In this sample, this clonotype turned up many times. V gene TRBV5-6 combines with J gene TRBJ2-1, with D unresolved. The CDR3 has 13 residues. V gave up 4 bases and J gave up 5 bases, with 10 bases separating them. Germline CDR1 is SGHDT and CDR2 is YYEEEE. The CDR3 sequence is CASSTDVDNEQFF. The CDR3 region has the DNA TGTGCCAGCAGCACGGACGTCGACAATGAGCAGTTCTTC.

This clonotype was counted ten times or more. This chain uses TRBV16 with TRBJ1-6; 8 bases are a match to TRBD1. Germline CDR1 KGHSY, CDR2 FQNENV. The trim removed 3 bases at V and 5 bases at J, leaving 0 bases unmatched. This CDR3 is 14 amino acids long. CDR3 nucleotide sequence: TGTGCCAGCAGCCAGGGACAGGATAATTCACCCCTCCACTTT. This translates into CASSQGQDNSPLHF.

This clonotype was recorded many times. This chain links TRBV5-1 with TRBJ2-3; 7 nucleotides line up with TRBD2. Germline values: CDR1 SGHRS, CDR2 YFSETQ. Trimming removed 0 bases from V and 5 bases from J; junction bases left unmatched: 9. The CDR3 is made up of 16 amino acids. DNA of the CDR3: TGCGCCAGCAGCTTGGTAGGACTAGGGGAAGTAGATACGCAGTATTTT. This codes for CASSLVGLGEVDTQYF.

The chain employs TRBV5-4 and TRBJ2-1; D not resolved. The CDR3 covers 12 residues. Trimming stripped 5 bases from V and 8 bases from J, with 11 bases between. CDR1 and CDR2 (germline): SGHNT, YYREEE (reference sequence). This CDR3 reads CASRPAAHEQFF. The DNA for the CDR3 is TGTGCCAGCAGGCCGGCGGCCCATGAGCAGTTCTTC.

This chain uses TRBV29-1 with TRBJ2-2; D gene ambiguous. V was clipped by 7 bases and J by 6 bases, with 15 bases between them. Germline-derived CDR1 and CDR2 are SQVTM and ANQGSEA. The CDR3 has 13 residues. CDR3 sequence reads: CSAGSKLPGELFF. CDR3 nucleotides: TGCAGCGCAGGCTCGAAACTGCCCGGGGAGCTGTTTTTT.

About this clonotype: At one of its ends the junction is not consistent with the germline gene, which may arise from a read error. The chain is built from TRBV7-7 and TRBJ2-1; 7 bases align to TRBD1. From germline, CDR1 is SSHAT and CDR2 FNYEAQ (reference sequence). This CDR3 has 14 residues. CDR3 nucleotides: TGTGCTAGCAGCCAGTCACAGGGGAACAATGAGCAGTTCTTC. Translating it yields CASSQSQGNNEQFF.

As for this clonotype: This sequence is one base from a far larger clone and is likely a read error. The chain has TRBV6-1 and TRBJ1-5; D is unclear. The CDR3 runs to 12 residues. Germline V lookup: CDR1 MNHNS, CDR2 SASEGT. The CDR3 nucleotides read TGTGCCAGCAGTCTCGGGCCTCAGCCCCTGCATTTT. Translation: CASSLGPQPLHF.

The table lists this clonotype with many counts. The genes are TRBV11-2 and TRBJ2-7, with 7 positions matching TRBD2. Germline lookup yields CDR1 SGHAT and CDR2 FQNNGV. The V segment lost 4 bases and the J segment 5 bases; nucleotides outside the gene matches: 11. The CDR3 consists of 15 residues. The CDR3 reads CASSSGESGINEQYF. The CDR3 DNA reads TGTGCCAGCAGCTCCGGTGAGAGCGGGATCAACGAGCAGTACTTC.

This clonotype occurred many times. The chain recombines TRBV3-1 with TRBJ2-3; D possibly corresponds to TRBD2 (6 bases). The CDR3 covers 15 residues. Germline-derived CDR1 and CDR2 are LGHDT and YNNKEL (reference sequence). Trimming took off 2 bases at V and 0 bases at J, with 9 bases between the two ends. CDR3: CASSQSGLSTDTQYF. CDR3 in DNA: TGTGCCAGCAGCCAAAGCGGGCTGAGCACAGATACGCAGTATTTT.

This clonotype came up many times. The gene calls are TRBV14 and TRBJ2-3; D is ambiguous. Trimming took 5 bases from V and 4 from J, leaving 7 bases between them. The V gene's germline CDR1 is SGHDN and CDR2 FVKESK. The CDR3 sequence is 12 residues long. The CDR3 spells CASSWTPDTQYF. CDR3 coding DNA: TGTGCCAGCAGCTGGACCCCAGATACGCAGTATTTT.

This clonotype was observed many times. The chain combines TRBV24-1 with TRBJ1-5; D is unclear. CDR1 is KGHDR, CDR2 SFDVKD, per germline. V was trimmed by 7 bases and J by 7 bases, leaving 13 bases between them. The CDR3 is 13 residues long. For the CDR3, the DNA is TGTGCCACCAGCGGGGTCCCCCGGCAGCCCCAGCATTTT. Translation gives CATSGVPRQPQHF.

This clonotype was seen repeatedly, ten times or more. The chain carries TRBV20-1 and TRBJ1-1; 9 nucleotides line up with TRBD1. Germline V gives CDR1 DFQATT, CDR2 SNEGSKA (reference sequence). This CDR3 comprises 14 residues. J gave up 2 bases and V 6 bases, and 7 bases lay outside the gene matches. The CDR3 DNA reads as TGCAGTGCGAGACAGGGGGGATCCAACACTGAAGCTTTCTTT. Amino acid sequence: CSARQGGSNTEAFF.

The rearrangement links TRBV20-1 to TRBJ2-1, with 7 nucleotides matching TRBD1. This CDR3 region has 13 residues. The V gene end was trimmed by 6 bases and the J gene end by 3 bases; junction bases not matched to a gene: 5. Germline lookup yields CDR1 DFQATT and CDR2 SNEGSKA (reference sequence). DNA for the CDR3: TGCAGTGCCGGACAGGCCAACTACAATGAGCAGTTCTTC. This codes for CSAGQANYNEQFF.

V is TRBV5-1 and J is TRBJ2-1, with 8 bases identical to TRBD1. V lost 0 bases to trimming and J lost 12 bases; unmatched junction nucleotides: 17. The CDR3 runs to 17 residues. The germline V gene has CDR1 SGHRS and CDR2 YFSETQ. As DNA, the CDR3 is TGCGCCAGCAGCTTGGATCCGACAGGGGCCTCTAAATGGTCGCAGTTCTTC. Residues: CASSLDPTGASKWSQFF.

This clonotype was observed many times. This chain joins TRBV20-1 and TRBJ2-1, with 12 bases that match TRBD2. This CDR3 is built from 16 residues. The V segment lost 3 bases and the J segment 9 bases; nucleotides outside the gene matches: 12. Germline values: CDR1 DFQATT, CDR2 SNEGSKA (reference sequence). As DNA, the CDR3 is TGCAGTGCTAGCCCGCTAGCGGGAGGGTCTCGGGGTGAGCAGTTCTTC. Its protein product is CSASPLAGGSRGEQFF.

This clonotype was seen at least ten times. This chain links TRBV15 with TRBJ2-5, with D perhaps TRBD2 (5 bases). Germline assignment: CDR1 LNHNV and CDR2 YYDKDF (reference sequence). Trimming shortened V by 0 bases and J by 4 bases, and 9 bases separated the two germline ends. The CDR3 runs 14 residues. The CDR3 DNA follows: TGTGCCACCAGCAGAGAGGGGAGAGCAGAGACCCAGTACTTC. It yields the protein CATSREGRAETQYF.

The gene calls are TRBV19 and TRBJ1-3, with D possibly TRBD1 on 5 matching bases. V lost 4 bases, J lost 0 bases, and 13 bases lay in between. CDR1 and CDR2 from the germline V gene are LNHDA and SQIVND (reference sequence). The CDR3 is 16 amino acids. The CDR3 DNA reads TGTGCCAGTAGTACCTCGGGACCACCCTCTGGAAACACCATATATTTT. This sequence encodes CASSTSGPPSGNTIYF.

This clonotype was seen at least ten times. J is TRBJ2-1 and V is TRBV30; D perhaps matches TRBD2 (6 bases). V was pared by 3 bases and J by 12 bases, with 12 bases between. Per germline, CDR1 GTSNPN and CDR2 SVGIG (reference sequence). The CDR3 is 11 residues long. The CDR3 loop reads CAWRGNGGQFF. DNA of the CDR3: TGTGCCTGGAGGGGGAACGGGGGGCAGTTCTTC.

The sample holds a few counts of this clonotype. This sequence joins TRBV30 and TRBJ2-2, with D tentatively TRBD1 or TRBD2 (6 bases each). V dropped 6 bases and J dropped 2 bases, with 16 bases sitting between them. The CDR3 sequence is 15 residues long. Germline V gives CDR1 GTSNPN, CDR2 SVGIG (reference sequence). The CDR3 reads CACHRLGGNTGELFF. The CDR3 DNA sequence: TGTGCCTGCCATAGACTAGGGGGAAACACCGGGGAGCTGTTTTTT.